Given below is one T cell receptor beta chain in context. Its antigen is undetermined. This sample was included in a study of cytomegalovirus exposure and HLA in healthy donors. Study-level results: Available immune exposure information covered CMV serostatus only. Follow-up analysis later connected one missense variant in DCLRE1C with trimming of TCR beta V- and J-genes. When analyzed later, the rates of TCR association showed variation by HLA locus, with DRB1 the most and HLA-C the fewest.

Use of 60 Vbeta and 13 Jbeta primers characterized the PCR. Per the original methods: In a later analysis, of some 80 million unique beta chains, roughly 10 million appeared in at least two donors. Some clones are missing from TCRdb's copy, which holds only in-frame ones; the method was immunoSEQ multiplex PCR. Clone size and the V and J calls come from that table; the DNA yielded D and trimming. The sample yields 150,000 to 200,000 clones, roughly nine tenths seen once. The germline V gene encodes CDR1 SQVTM and CDR2 ANQGSEA. The CDR3 has 10 residues. Trimming shortened V by 1 base and J by 10 bases, and 5 bases separated the two germline ends.

The chain recombines TRBV29-1 with TRBJ2-1; no firm D call. Sequencing was performed on PBMCs. This receptor was identified in a boy younger than 10 in good health and CMV-seronegative. The CDR3 DNA reads TGCAGCGTTGAAGTACTCGAGCAGTTCTTC. Its translation is CSVEVLEQFF.